One and the same sample provided the 9 T cell receptor beta chains below, sequenced in a study of immune evolution from preneoplasia to lung adenocarcinoma. Here immunoSEQ multiplex PCR was the method, and the copy in TCRdb shows in-frame clones only, minus some. The table shows 4,900 or so clones, with almost 90% occurring only once. The specimen sequenced was FFPE atypical adenomatous hyperplasia tissue from the lung. Noted subset: atypical adenomatous hyperplasia (AAH), lung preneoplasia. These receptors were obtained from a person aged 65 to 85 with lung adenocarcinoma.

The CDR3 is CASRPRQGPNTEAFF. CDR3 nucleotide sequence: TGTGCCAGCCGACCACGACAGGGGCCGAACACTGAAGCTTTCTTT. The chain carries TRBV7-2 and TRBJ1-1, with TRBD1 matching 8 bases. Germline CDR1 is SGHTA and CDR2 is FQGNSA. The CDR3 is 15 amino acids. J lost 1 base, V lost 8 bases, and 9 bases had no gene match.

V usage is TRBV5-1 and J usage is TRBJ1-1; tentative D call: TRBD1 (5 bases). V lost 3 bases and J lost 1, with 13 bases in between. In germline, CDR1 is SGHRS, CDR2 YFSETQ. The CDR3 extends over 15 amino acids. The CDR3 loop reads CASSSGGARNTEAFF. The CDR3 DNA reads as TGCGCCAGCAGCTCCGGAGGGGCGAGGAACACTGAAGCTTTCTTT.

The chain couples TRBV6-5 to TRBJ1-3; tentatively, D is TRBD1 (6 bases). Germline V gene lookup returns CDR1 MNHEY and CDR2 SVGAGI. This CDR3 has 15 residues. V lost 6 bases and J lost 1, with 13 bases in between. CDR3 sequence reads: CASRLLQGSGNTIYF. The CDR3 nucleotides read TGTGCCAGCAGGCTCCTACAGGGATCTGGAAACACCATATATTTT.

In nucleotides, the CDR3 is TGCGCCAGCAGTCGGGAAAGGGGATCCTACAATGAGCAGTTCTTC. It translates to CASSRERGSYNEQFF. V is TRBV5-1 and J is TRBJ2-1; the D gene could be TRBD1 or TRBD2 (5 bases each). Trimming left V 5 bases short and J 1 base short, with 13 bases between. The CDR3 covers 15 residues. Per the germline V gene, CDR1 is SGHRS and CDR2 is YFSETQ.

This clone was found once. The chain couples TRBV7-9 to TRBJ1-2; D is unresolved. V was trimmed by 5 bases and J by 6 bases, leaving 10 bases between them. This CDR3 contains 12 residues. Germline lookup yields CDR1 SEHNR and CDR2 FQNEAQ (reference sequence). CDR3 in amino acids: CASSPQGNGYTF. The CDR3 DNA sequence: TGTGCCAGCAGCCCACAAGGGAATGGCTACACCTTC.

The V gene is TRBV4-1, the J gene TRBJ2-2, with D possibly being TRBD2 (5 bases). The CDR3 consists of 16 residues. From germline, CDR1 is MGHRA and CDR2 YSYEKL. V lost 0 bases and J lost 1, with 9 bases in between. CDR3 region: CASSQESAGNTGELFF. CDR3 DNA: TGCGCCAGCAGCCAAGAGTCGGCGGGGAACACCGGGGAGCTGTTTTTT.

This chain connects TRBV7-2 to TRBJ2-7; tentatively, D is TRBD2 (7 bases). The V gene lost 6 bases and the J gene lost 2 bases, with 14 bases spanning the gap. In germline, CDR1 is SGHTA, CDR2 FQGNSA. The CDR3 length is 14 residues. CDR3: CASSSIGGAYEQYF. The DNA for the CDR3 is TGTGCCAGCAGTTCAATAGGGGGGGCCTACGAGCAGTACTTC.

Of note for this clone: Being one base from a much bigger clone, this may be a read error. The chain has TRBV25-1 and TRBJ1-1, with 8 positions matching TRBD1. The CDR3 is 14 residues long. The germline CDR1 and CDR2 sequences are MGHDK and SYGVNS. CDR3 loop: CASSGQGYLAEVFF. CDR3 sequence (DNA): TGTGCCAGCAGTGGACAGGGGTATCTGGCTGAAGTTTTCTTT.

Comment on this clone: At one end the junction does not follow the germline gene, possibly because of a read error. The sample has other DNA sequences that encode this CDR3 too. V gene TRBV30 combines with J gene TRBJ2-5; 11 bases align to TRBD2. The CDR3 has 13 residues. Germline values: CDR1 GTSNPN, CDR2 SVGIG (reference sequence). CDR3 sequence reads: CAWVLAGEETQYF. The CDR3 DNA follows: TGTGCCTGGGTACTAGCGGGAGAAGAGACCCAATACTTC.